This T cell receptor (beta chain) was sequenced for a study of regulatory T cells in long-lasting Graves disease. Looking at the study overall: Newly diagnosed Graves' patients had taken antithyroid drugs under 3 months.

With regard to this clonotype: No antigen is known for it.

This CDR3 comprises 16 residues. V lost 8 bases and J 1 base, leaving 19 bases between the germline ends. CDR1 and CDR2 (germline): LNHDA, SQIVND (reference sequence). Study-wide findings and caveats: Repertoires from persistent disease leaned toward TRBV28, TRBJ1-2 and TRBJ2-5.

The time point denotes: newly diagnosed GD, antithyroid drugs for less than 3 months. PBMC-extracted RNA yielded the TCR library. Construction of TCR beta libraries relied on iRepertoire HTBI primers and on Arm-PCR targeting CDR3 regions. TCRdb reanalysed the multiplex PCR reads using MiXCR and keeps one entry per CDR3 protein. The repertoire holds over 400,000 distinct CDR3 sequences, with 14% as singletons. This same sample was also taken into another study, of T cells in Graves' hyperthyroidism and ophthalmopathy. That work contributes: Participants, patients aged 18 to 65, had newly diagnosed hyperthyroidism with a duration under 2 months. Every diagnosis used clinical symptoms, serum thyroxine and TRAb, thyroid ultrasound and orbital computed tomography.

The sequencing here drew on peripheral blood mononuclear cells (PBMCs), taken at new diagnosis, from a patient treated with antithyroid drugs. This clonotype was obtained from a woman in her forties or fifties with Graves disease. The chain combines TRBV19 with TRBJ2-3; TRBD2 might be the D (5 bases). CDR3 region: CASQSWERAGTDTQYF. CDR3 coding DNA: TGTGCCAGTCAATCCTGGGAGAGGGCTGGCACAGATACGCAGTATTTT.